This T cell receptor (beta chain) was sequenced during a study of spatial heterogeneity in lung cancer. Background on the study: The donors, 72 patients with untreated early-stage non-small cell lung cancer, provided the samples. Sequenced were any available follow-up PBMC samples, which had been obtained a median of approximately 23 months after resection.

This clonotype was found many times. The antigen remains undetermined. Deletions cut 6 bases from V and 4 bases from J, with 17 bases between. This CDR3 is 14 amino acids long. Germline V CDR1 and CDR2: DFQATT, SNEGSKA (reference sequence). Overall study findings and caveats: Blood showed ubiquitous tumor TCRs more often at resection than at routine follow-up.

Individually, TCR cDNA molecules were each labelled with a unique molecular identifier. TCRdb ran MiXCR on the 5' RACE reads and lists one entry per CDR3 protein. The sample lists 45,000 to 65,000 distinct CDR3 sequences, 6.5% to 7.5% occurring once. Sample time point: blood at routine non-recurrence follow-up after resection. TCRs were sequenced from unsorted whole RNA of tumor, nontumor lung or PBMC. V is TRBV20-1 and J is TRBJ2-3, with a weak D call TRBD1 (6 bases). The sample consisted of PBMCs, taken at follow-up. The receptor comes from a female donor with early-stage non-small cell lung cancer. As DNA, the CDR3 is TGCAGTGCCAAATTAACAGGGCTTGCAGATACGCAGTATTTT. It codes for CSAKLTGLADTQYF.